The sample holds one count of the clone carrying this T cell receptor (beta chain). Time point indicated: baseline pretreatment blood. The treatment denotes: 15 Gy SBRT to primary tumor, nephrectomy 4 weeks later. Here immunoSEQ multiplex PCR was the method, and the copy in TCRdb shows in-frame clones only, minus some. The sample holds approximately 90,000 clones, less than 90% seen once. The data originate from a study of radiation and T cells in renal cell carcinoma. This CDR3 contains 15 residues. Trimming removed 4 bases from V and 3 bases from J, with 16 bases in between. CDR1 and CDR2 (germline): SGHNT, YYREEE (reference sequence).

The source was blood, collected from a patient whose treatment included radiotherapy and nephrectomy. The gene calls are TRBV5-4 and TRBJ1-1, with D tentatively TRBD1 (5 bases). The TCR was taken from a man over 45 with renal cell carcinoma. The CDR3 here is CASSLWGGGDTEAFF. The CDR3 DNA reads as TGTGCCAGCAGCCTCTGGGGGGGAGGGGACACTGAAGCTTTCTTT.